The rows below give T cell receptor beta chains drawn from one sample of a study of STAT5B mutations in CD4+ large granular lymphocyte leukemia. TCRdb keeps only in-frame clones here, not all; method: immunoSEQ multiplex PCR. The table includes 34,000 or so clones, around four fifths detected once. The sequenced sample consisted of CD4+ T cells from blood buffy coats. Receptors originate from a human donor in good health. Each CDR3 is given with its conserved first and last residue. A D gene is named only where the DNA matches it firmly.

j_call,v_call,d_call,cdr3_nt,cdr3_aa
TRBJ2-1,TRBV5-1,-,TGCGCCAGCAGCTTGGCTACGGGAGACCGAGGGGAGCAGTTCTTC,CASSLATGDRGEQFF
TRBJ2-7,TRBV6-1,-,TGTGCCAGCAGTGGACAGCCAGGTCGCCACGAGCAGTACTTC,CASSGQPGRHEQYF
TRBJ1-5,TRBV19,-,TGTGCCAGTAGACCGTCTACGGGGTATCAGCCCCAGCATTTT,CASRPSTGYQPQHF
TRBJ1-4,TRBV4-1,-,TGCGCCAGCAGCCGGCTGGTGGGTGAAAAACTGTTTTTT,CASSRLVGEKLFF
TRBJ2-1,TRBV28,-,TGTGCCAGCAGGTCCCATGAGCAGTTCTTC,CASRSHEQFF
TRBJ2-7,TRBV7-9,TRBD2,TGTGCCAGCAGCTCACTAGCGGGAGCCTACGAGCAGTACTTC,CASSSLAGAYEQYF
TRBJ2-3,TRBV30,-,TGTGCCTGGAGTGTAGTGGGGGGCGACACAGATACGCAGTATTTT,CAWSVVGGDTDTQYF
TRBJ1-2,TRBV6-4,-,TGTGCCAGCAGTGTGGAGGCGGGCCCCGCGGGCTACACCTTC,CASSVEAGPAGYTF
TRBJ2-7,TRBV27,TRBD2,TGTGCCAGCAAAGAAGGGAGGGAAAAGCTCAACTACGAGCAGTACTTC,CASKEGREKLNYEQYF
TRBJ1-6,TRBV27,TRBD1,TGTGCCAGCAGTCCCATGGCAGGGGGCAATTCACCCCTCCACTTT,CASSPMAGGNSPLHF